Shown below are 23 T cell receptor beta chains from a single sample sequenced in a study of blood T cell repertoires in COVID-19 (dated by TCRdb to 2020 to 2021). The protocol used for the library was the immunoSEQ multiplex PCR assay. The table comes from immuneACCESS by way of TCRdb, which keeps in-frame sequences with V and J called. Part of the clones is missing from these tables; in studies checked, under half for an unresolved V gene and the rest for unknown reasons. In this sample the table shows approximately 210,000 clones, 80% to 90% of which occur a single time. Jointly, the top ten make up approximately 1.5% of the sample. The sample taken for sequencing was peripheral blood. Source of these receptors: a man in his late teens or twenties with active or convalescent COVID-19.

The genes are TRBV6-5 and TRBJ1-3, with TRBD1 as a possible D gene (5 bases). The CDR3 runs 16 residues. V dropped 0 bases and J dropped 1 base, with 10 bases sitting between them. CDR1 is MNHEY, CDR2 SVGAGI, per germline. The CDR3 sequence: CASSYSGGASGNTIYF. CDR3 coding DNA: TGTGCCAGCAGTTACTCGGGAGGGGCTTCTGGAAACACCATATATTTT.

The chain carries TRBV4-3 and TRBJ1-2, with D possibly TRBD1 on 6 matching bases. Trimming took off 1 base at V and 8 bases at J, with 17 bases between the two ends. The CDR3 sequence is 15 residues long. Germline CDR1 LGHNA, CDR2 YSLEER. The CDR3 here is CASSQGGRAERGYTF. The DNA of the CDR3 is TGCGCCAGCAGCCAAGGGGGGCGGGCCGAAAGGGGCTACACCTTC.

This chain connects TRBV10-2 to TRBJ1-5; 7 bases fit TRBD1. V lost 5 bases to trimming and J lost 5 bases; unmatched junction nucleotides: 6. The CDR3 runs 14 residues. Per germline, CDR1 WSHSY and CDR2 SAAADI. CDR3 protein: CASSTNRGDQPQHF. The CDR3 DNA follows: TGCGCCAGCAGTACGAACAGGGGTGATCAGCCCCAGCATTTT.

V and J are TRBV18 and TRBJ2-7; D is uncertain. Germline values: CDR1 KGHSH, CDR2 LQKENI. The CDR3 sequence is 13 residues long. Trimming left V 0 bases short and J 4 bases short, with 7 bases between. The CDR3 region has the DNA TGTGCCAGCTCACCACCTACCCAGTACGAGCAGTACTTC. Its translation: CASSPPTQYEQYF.

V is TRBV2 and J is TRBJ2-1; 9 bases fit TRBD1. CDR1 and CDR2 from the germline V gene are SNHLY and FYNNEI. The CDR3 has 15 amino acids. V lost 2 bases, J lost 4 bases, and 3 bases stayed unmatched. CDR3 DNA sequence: TGTGCCAGCAGTGAAACAGGGGGCCAGTACAATGAGCAGTTCTTC. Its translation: CASSETGGQYNEQFF.

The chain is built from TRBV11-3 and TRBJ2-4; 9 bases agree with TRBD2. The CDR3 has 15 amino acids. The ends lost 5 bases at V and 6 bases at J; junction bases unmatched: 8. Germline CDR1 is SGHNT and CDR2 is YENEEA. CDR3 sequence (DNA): TGTGCCAGCAGCCCGGGGACTAGCACGACAAACATTCAGTACTTC. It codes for CASSPGTSTTNIQYF.

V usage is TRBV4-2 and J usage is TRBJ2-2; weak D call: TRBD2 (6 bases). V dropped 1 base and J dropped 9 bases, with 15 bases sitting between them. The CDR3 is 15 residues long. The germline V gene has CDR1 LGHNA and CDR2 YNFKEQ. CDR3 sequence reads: CASSQVETSGRELFF. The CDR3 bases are TGTGCCAGCAGCCAAGTGGAGACTAGTGGCCGGGAGCTGTTTTTT.

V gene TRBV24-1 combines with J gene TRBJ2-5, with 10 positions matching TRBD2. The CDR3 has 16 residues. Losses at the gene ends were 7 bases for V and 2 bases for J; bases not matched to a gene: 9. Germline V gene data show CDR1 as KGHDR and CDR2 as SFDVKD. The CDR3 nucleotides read TGTGCCACCAGCGCACTAGCGGGATGGGGTCAAGAGACCCAGTACTTC. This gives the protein CATSALAGWGQETQYF.

The CDR3 DNA reads TGTGCCAGCAGCAAACTTCCAGCGGGACCCTACGAGCAGTACTTC. Amino acids: CASSKLPAGPYEQYF. The genes are TRBV21-1 and TRBJ2-7; TRBD2, the D gene given by the table, was not confirmed from the DNA. TRBV21-1 is classified as a pseudogene. The CDR3 has 15 residues.

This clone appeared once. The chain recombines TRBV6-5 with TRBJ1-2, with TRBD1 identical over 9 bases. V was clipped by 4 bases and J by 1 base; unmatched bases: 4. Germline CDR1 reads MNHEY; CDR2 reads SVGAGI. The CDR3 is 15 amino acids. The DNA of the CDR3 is TGTGCCAGCAGTTGGGACAGGGTGCTTAACTATGGCTACACCTTC. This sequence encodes CASSWDRVLNYGYTF.

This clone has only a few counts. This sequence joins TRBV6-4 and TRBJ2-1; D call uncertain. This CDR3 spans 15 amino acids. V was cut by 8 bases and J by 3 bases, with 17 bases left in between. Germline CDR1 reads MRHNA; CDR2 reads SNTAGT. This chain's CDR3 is CASSASYSVYNEQFF. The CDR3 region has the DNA TGTGCCAGCTCCGCGAGCTATTCCGTCTACAATGAGCAGTTCTTC.

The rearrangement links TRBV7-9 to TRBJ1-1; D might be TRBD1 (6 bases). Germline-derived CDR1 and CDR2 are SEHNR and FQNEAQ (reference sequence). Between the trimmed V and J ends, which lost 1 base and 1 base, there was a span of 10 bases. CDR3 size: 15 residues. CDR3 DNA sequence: TGTGCCAGCAGCTTAGGTGGGGGCCCGAACACTGAAGCTTTCTTT. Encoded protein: CASSLGGGPNTEAFF.

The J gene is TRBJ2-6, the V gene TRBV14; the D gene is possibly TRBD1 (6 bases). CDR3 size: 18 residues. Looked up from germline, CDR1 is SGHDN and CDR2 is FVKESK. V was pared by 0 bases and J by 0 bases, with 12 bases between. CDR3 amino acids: CASSQDRGPLSGANVLTF. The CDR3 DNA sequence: TGTGCCAGCAGCCAAGACAGGGGCCCACTCTCTGGGGCCAACGTCCTGACTTTC.

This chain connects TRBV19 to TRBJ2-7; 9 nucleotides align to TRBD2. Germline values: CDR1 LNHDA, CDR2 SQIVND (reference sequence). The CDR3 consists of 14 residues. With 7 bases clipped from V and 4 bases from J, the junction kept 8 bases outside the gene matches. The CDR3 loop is CASTPSGTAYEQYF. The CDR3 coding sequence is TGTGCCAGTACGCCTAGCGGGACCGCTTACGAGCAGTACTTC. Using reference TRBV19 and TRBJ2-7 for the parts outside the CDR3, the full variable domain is DGGITQSPKYLFRKEGQNVTLSCEQNLNHDAMYWYRQDPGQGLRLIYYSQIVNDFQKGDIAEGYSVSREKKESFPLTVTSAQKNPTAFYLCASTPSGTAYEQYFGPGTRLTVT.

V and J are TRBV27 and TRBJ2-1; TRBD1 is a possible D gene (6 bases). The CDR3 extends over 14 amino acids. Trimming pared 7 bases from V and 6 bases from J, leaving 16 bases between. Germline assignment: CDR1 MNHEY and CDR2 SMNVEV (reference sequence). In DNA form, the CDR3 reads TGTGCCAGCACCCAACGCCTACAGGGCAATGAGCAGTTCTTC. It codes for CASTQRLQGNEQFF.

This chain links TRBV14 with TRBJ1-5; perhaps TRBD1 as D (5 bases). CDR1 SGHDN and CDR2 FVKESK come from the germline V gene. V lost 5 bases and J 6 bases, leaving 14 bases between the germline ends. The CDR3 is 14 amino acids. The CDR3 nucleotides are TGTGCCAGCAGCAGGTCAGGGTTGCTTCAGCCCCAGCATTTT. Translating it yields CASSRSGLLQPQHF.

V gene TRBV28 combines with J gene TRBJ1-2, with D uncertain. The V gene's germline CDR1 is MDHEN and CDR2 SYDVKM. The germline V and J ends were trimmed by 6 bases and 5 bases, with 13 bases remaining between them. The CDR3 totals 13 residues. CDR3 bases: TGTGCCAGCAGCCCTGCTAGCCGATATGGCTACACCTTC. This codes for CASSPASRYGYTF.

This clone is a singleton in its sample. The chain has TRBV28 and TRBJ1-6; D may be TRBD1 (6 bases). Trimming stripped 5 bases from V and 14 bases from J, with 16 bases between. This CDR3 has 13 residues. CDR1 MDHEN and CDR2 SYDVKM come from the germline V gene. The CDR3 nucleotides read TGTGCCAGCAGTAACCGGGACACCAGTTCCCTCCACTTT. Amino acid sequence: CASSNRDTSSLHF.

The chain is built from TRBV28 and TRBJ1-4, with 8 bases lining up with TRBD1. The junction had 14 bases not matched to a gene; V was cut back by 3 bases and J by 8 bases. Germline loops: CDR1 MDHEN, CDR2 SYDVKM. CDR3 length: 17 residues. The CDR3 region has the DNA TGTGCCAGCAGTTTCAGGGGGCATTTCTTGGTATGGGAAAAACTGTTTTTT. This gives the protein CASSFRGHFLVWEKLFF.

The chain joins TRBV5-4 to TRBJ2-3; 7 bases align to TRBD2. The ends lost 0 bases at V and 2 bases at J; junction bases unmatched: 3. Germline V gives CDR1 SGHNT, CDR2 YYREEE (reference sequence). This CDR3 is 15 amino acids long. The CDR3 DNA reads TGTGCCAGCAGCTTGGCAGCGGGGCTCACAGATACGCAGTATTTT. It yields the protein CASSLAAGLTDTQYF.

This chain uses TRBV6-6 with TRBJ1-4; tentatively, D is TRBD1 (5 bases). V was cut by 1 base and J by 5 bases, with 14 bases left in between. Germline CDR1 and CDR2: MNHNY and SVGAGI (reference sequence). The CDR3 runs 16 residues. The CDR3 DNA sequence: TGTGCCAGCAGTTACTATGCGGTCGGGGGAAATGAAAAACTGTTTTTT. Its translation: CASSYYAVGGNEKLFF.

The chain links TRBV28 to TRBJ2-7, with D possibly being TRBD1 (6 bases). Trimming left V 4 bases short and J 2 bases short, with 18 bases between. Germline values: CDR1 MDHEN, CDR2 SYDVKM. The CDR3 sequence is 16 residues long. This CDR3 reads CASSYRPFDRTYEQYF. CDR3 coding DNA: TGTGCCAGCAGTTATCGTCCTTTCGACAGGACCTACGAGCAGTACTTC. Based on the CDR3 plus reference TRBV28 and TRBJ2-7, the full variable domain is DVKVTQSSRYLVKRTGEKVFLECVQDMDHENMFWYRQDPGLGLRLIYFSYDVKMKEKGDIPEGYSVSREKKERFSLILESASTNQTSMYLCASSYRPFDRTYEQYFGPGTRLTVT.

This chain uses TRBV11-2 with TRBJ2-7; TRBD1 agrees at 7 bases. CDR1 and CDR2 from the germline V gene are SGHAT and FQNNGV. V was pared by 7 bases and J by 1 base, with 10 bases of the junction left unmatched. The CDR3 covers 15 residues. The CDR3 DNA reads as TGTGCCAGCACCCAGGACAGGTCCTGGTCCTACGAGCAGTACTTC. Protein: CASTQDRSWSYEQYF. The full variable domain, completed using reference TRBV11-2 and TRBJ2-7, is EAGVAQSPRYKIIEKRQSVAFWCNPISGHATLYWYQQILGQGPKLLIQFQNNGVVDDSQLPKDRFSAERLKGVDSTLKIQPAKLEDSAVYLCASTQDRSWSYEQYFGPGTRLTVT.